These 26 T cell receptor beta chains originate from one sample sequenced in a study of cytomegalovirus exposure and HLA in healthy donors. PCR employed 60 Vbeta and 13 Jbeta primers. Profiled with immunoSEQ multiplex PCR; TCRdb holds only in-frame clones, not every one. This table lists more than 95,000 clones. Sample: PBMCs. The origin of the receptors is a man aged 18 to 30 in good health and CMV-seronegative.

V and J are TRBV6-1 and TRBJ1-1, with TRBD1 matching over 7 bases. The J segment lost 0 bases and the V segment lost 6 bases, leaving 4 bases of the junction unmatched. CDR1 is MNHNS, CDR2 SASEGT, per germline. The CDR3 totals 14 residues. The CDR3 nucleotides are TGTGCCAGCAGCCAACAGGGGCTGAACACTGAAGCTTTCTTT. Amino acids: CASSQQGLNTEAFF.

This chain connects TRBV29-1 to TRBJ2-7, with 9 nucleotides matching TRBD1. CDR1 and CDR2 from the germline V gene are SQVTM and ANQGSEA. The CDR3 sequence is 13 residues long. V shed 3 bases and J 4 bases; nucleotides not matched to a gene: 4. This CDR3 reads CSVEPGQGYEQYF. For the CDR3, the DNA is TGCAGCGTTGAGCCGGGACAGGGTTACGAGCAGTACTTC.

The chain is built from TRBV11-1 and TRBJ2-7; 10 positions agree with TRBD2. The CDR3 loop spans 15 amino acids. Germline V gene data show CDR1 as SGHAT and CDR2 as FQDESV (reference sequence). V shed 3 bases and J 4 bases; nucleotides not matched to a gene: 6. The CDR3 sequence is CASSFGRLAGYEQYF. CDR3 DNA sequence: TGTGCCAGCAGCTTCGGTCGACTAGCGGGTTACGAGCAGTACTTC.

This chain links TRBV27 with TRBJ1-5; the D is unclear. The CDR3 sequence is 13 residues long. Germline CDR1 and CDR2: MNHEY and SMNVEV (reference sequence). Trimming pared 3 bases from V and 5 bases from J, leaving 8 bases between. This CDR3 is CASSFKGDQPQHF. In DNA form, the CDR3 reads TGTGCCAGCAGTTTTAAGGGAGATCAGCCCCAGCATTTT.

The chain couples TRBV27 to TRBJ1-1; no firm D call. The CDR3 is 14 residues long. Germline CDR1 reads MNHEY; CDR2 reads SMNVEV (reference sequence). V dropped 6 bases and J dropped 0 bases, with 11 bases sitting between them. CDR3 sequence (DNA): TGTGCCAGCAGACGCGAGGCCCTGAACACTGAAGCTTTCTTT. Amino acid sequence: CASRREALNTEAFF.

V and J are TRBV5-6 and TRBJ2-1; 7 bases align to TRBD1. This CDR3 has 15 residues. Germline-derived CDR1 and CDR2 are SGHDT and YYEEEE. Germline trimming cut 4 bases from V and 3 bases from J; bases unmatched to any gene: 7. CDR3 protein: CASSPVQGDYNEQFF. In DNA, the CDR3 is TGTGCCAGCAGCCCCGTGCAGGGGGACTACAATGAGCAGTTCTTC.

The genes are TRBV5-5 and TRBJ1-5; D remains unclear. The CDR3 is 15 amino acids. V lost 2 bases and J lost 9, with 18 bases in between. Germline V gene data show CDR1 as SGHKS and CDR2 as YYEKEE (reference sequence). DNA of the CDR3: TGTGCCAGCAGCTTCGCTGAGGGTCAAGGGAGGCCCCAGCATTTT. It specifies CASSFAEGQGRPQHF.

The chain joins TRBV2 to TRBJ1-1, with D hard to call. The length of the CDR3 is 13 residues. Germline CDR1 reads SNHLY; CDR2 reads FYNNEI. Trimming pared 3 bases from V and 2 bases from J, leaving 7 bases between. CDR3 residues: CASSERVNTEAFF. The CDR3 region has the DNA TGTGCCAGCAGTGAGCGGGTAAACACTGAAGCTTTCTTT.

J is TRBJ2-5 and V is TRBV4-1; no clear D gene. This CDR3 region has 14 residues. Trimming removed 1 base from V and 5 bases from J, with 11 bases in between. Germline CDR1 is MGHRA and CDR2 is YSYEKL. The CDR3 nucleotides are TGCGCCAGCAGCCAAGGTAGTATCAAGGAGACCCAGTACTTC. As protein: CASSQGSIKETQYF.

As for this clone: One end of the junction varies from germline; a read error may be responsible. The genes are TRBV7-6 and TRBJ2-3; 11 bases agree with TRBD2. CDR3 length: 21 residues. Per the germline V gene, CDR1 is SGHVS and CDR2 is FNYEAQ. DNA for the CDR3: TGTGCCAGCAGCTTAGCACCGGGTGGGCTAGCGGGGGGCTCCACGCATTATACGCATTATTTT. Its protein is CASSLAPGGLAGGSTHYTHYF.

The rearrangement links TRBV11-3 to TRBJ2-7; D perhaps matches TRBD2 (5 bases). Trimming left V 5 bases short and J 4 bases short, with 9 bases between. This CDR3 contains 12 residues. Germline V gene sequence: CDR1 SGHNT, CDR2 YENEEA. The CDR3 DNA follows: TGTGCCAGCAGCGCGGGCGGTTACGAGCAGTACTTC. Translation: CASSAGGYEQYF. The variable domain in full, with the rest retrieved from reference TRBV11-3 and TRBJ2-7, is EAGVVQSPRYKIIEKKQPVAFWCNPISGHNTLYWYLQNLGQGPELLIRYENEEAVDDSQLPKDRFSAERLKGVDSTLKIQPAELGDSAVYLCASSAGGYEQYFGPGTRLTVT.

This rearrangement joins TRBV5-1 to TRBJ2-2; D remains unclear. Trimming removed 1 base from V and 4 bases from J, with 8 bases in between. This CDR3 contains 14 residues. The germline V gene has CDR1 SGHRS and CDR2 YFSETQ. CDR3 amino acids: CASSLKSPTGELFF. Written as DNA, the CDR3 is TGCGCCAGCAGCTTGAAGAGCCCCACCGGGGAGCTGTTTTTT.

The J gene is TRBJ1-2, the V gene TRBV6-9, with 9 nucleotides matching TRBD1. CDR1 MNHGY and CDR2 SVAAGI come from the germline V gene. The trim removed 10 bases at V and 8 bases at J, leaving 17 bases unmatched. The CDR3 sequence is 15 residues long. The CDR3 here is CATSHRGRSQAGYTF. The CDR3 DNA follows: TGTGCCACCTCCCACAGGGGGCGCTCTCAGGCGGGCTACACCTTC.

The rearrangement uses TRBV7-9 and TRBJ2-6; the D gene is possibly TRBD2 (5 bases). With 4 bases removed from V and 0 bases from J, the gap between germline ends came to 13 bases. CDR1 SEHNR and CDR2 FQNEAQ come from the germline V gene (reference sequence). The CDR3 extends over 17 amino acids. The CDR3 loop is CASSSGGVHSGANVLTF. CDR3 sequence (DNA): TGTGCCAGCAGCTCAGGAGGCGTACACTCTGGGGCCAACGTCCTGACTTTC.

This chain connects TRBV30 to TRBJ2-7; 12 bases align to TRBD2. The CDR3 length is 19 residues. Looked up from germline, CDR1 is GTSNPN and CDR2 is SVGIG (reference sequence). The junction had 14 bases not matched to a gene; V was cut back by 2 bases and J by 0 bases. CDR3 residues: CAWSPSLALAGGVSYEQYF. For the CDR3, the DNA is TGTGCCTGGAGTCCATCCCTAGCCCTAGCGGGAGGGGTCTCCTACGAGCAGTACTTC.

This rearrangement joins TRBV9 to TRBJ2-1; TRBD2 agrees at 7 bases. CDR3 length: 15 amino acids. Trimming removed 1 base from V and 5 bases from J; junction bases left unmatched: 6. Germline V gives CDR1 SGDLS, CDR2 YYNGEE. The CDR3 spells CASSVREGPNNEQFF. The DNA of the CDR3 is TGTGCCAGCAGCGTAAGGGAGGGGCCAAACAATGAGCAGTTCTTC.

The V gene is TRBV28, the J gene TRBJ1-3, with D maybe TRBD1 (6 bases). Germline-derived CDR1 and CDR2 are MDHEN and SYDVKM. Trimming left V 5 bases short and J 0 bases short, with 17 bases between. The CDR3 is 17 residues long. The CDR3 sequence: CASSPAGTPFSGNTIYF. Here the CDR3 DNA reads TGTGCCAGCAGTCCAGCCGGGACACCCTTCTCTGGAAACACCATATATTTT.

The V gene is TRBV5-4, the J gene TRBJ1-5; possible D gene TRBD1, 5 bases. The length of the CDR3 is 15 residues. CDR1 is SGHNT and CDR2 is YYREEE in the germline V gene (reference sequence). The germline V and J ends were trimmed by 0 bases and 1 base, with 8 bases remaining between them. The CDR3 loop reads CASSLVPGSNQPQHF. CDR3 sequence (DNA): TGTGCCAGCAGCTTGGTGCCAGGGAGCAATCAGCCCCAGCATTTT. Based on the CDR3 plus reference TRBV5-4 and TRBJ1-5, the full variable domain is ETGVTQSPTHLIKTRGQQVTLRCSSQSGHNTVSWYQQALGQGPQFIFQYYREEENGRGNFPPRFSGLQFPNYSSELNVNALELDDSALYLCASSLVPGSNQPQHFGDGTRLSIL.

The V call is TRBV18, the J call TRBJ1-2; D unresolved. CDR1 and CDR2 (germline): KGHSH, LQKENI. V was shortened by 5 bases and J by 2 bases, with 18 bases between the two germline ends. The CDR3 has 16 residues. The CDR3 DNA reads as TGTGCCAGCTCAGCGCCAGAGGCCGACCTAAACTATGGCTACACCTTC. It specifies CASSAPEADLNYGYTF.

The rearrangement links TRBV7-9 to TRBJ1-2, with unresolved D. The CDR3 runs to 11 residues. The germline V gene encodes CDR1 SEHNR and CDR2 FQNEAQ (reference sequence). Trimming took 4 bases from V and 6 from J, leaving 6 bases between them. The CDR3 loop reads CASSYFNGYTF. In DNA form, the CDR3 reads TGTGCCAGCAGCTATTTTAATGGCTACACCTTC. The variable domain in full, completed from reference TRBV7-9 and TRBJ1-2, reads DTGVSQNPRHKITKRGQNVTFRCDPISEHNRLYWYRQTLGQGPEFLTYFQNEAQLEKSRLLSDRFSAERPKGSFSTLEIQRTEQGDSAMYLCASSYFNGYTFGSGTRLTVV.

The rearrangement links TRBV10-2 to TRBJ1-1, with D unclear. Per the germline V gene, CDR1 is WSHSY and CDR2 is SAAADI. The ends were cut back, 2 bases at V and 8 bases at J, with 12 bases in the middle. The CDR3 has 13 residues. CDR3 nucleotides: TGCGCCAGCAGTGAGCCATCTCCGCGGGAAGCTTTCTTT. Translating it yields CASSEPSPREAFF.

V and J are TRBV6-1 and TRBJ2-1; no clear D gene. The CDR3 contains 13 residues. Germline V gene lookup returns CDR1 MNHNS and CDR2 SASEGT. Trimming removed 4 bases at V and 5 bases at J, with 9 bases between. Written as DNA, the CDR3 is TGTGCCAGCAGTGGTACCATAGACAATGAGCAGTTCTTC. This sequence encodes CASSGTIDNEQFF.

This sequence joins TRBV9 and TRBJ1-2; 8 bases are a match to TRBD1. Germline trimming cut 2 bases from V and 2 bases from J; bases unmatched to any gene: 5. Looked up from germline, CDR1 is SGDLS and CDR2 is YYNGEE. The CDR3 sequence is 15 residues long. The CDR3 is CASSVLDRVNYGYTF. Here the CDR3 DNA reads TGTGCCAGCAGCGTTCTGGACAGGGTAAACTATGGCTACACCTTC.

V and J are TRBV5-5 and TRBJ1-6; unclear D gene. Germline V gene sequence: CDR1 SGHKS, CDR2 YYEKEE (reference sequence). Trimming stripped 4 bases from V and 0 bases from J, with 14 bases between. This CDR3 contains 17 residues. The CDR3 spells CASSRFLSISYNSPLHF. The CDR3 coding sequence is TGTGCCAGCAGCCGGTTTTTGTCTATCTCCTATAATTCACCCCTCCACTTT.

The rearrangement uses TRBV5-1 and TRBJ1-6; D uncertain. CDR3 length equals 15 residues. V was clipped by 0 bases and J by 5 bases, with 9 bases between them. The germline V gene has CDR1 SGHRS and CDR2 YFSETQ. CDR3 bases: TGCGCCAGCAGCTTGGGGCCCGGGGATAATTCACCCCTCCACTTT. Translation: CASSLGPGDNSPLHF.

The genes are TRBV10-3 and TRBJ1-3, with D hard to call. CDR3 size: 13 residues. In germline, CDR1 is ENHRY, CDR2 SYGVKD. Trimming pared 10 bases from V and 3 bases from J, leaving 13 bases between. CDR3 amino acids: CATSAEGGNTIYF. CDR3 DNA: TGTGCCACTTCAGCGGAAGGTGGAAACACCATATATTTT.